This TCR beta chain was captured by sequencing in a study of Ad26.COV2.S vaccination and SARS-CoV-2 variants. Study-wide background: A COV1001 Ad26.COV2.S trial-arm participant provided the sample. Intramuscular Ad26.COV2.S at 5x10^10 or 1x10^11 viral particles.

TCRdb keeps only in-frame clones here, not all; method: immunoSEQ multiplex PCR. Of approximately 300,000 clones listed, around four fifths are singletons. Germline CDR1 is MNHNY and CDR2 is SVGAGI (reference sequence). The CDR3 is made up of 16 amino acids. With 0 bases removed from V and 7 bases from J, the gap between germline ends came to 18 bases. The treatment here: 19 received Ad26.COV2.S at low or high dose, single or two shots; about 5 received placebo; per-sample allocation not given. At day 63 after the first vaccine or placebo injection, samples were drawn. This clonotype originated in a person between 18 and 59 years old who received the Ad26.COV2.S COVID-19 vaccine or a placebo. V gene TRBV6-6 combines with J gene TRBJ1-2; D is uncertain. The sample consisted of peripheral blood, taken in a trial of Ad26.COV2.S vaccine versus placebo. This CDR3 reads CASSYSWAPKLAGYTF. As DNA, the CDR3 is TGTGCCAGCAGTTACTCCTGGGCCCCTAAACTCGCTGGCTACACCTTC.